These T cell receptor beta chains were read from a single sample in a study of identical twins' blood T cells. TCRdb redid the calling of the 5' RACE reads with MiXCR, one entry per CDR3 protein. Here the sample spans a few hundred thousand distinct CDR3 sequences, roughly 27% being singletons. Sample: PBMCs. These TCRs come from a woman aged 18-55 years in good health. Each CDR3 is given with its conserved first and last residue. D genes are given only for firm matches. Some rows have no size entry. The others give once, few or many, or a class for an expanded clone.

J: TRBJ2-3; V: TRBV5-1; D: -; size: few; CDR3: CASSLGIDTQYF; DNA: TGCGCCAGCAGCTTGGGGATAGATACGCAGTATTTT
J: TRBJ1-1; V: TRBV5-1; D: TRBD1; size: -; CDR3: CASSLEGQGASEAFF; DNA: TGCGCCAGCAGCTTGGAGGGACAGGGGGCGTCTGAAGCTTTCTTT
J: TRBJ2-1; V: TRBV20-1; D: TRBD2; size: few; CDR3: CSAITGLSNNEQFF; DNA: TGCAGTGCTATTACGGGACTATCAAACAATGAGCAGTTCTTC
J: TRBJ2-5; V: TRBV20-1; D: TRBD1; size: -; CDR3: CSARDRAETQYF; DNA: TGCAGTGCTCGTGACAGGGCTGAGACCCAGTACTTC
J: TRBJ2-2; V: TRBV9; D: -; size: few; CDR3: CASSVEQGATGELFF; DNA: TGTGCCAGCAGCGTAGAACAGGGAGCCACCGGGGAGCTGTTTTTT
J: TRBJ1-3; V: TRBV20-1; D: -; size: -; CDR3: CSAREKDRNTIYF; DNA: TGCAGTGCTAGAGAAAAAGACAGAAACACCATATATTTT
J: TRBJ1-2; V: TRBV29-1; D: TRBD1; size: -; CDR3: CSVDRGGLYGYTF; DNA: TGCAGCGTGGACAGGGGCGGTCTCTATGGCTACACCTTC
J: TRBJ1-5; V: TRBV18; D: -; size: few; CDR3: CASSPGVSNQPQHF; DNA: TGTGCCAGCTCACCAGGCGTTAGCAATCAGCCCCAGCATTTT
J: TRBJ2-7; V: TRBV13; D: TRBD1; size: many; CDR3: CASSPGTARYEQYF; DNA: TGTGCCAGCAGCCCCGGGACAGCTAGGTACGAGCAGTACTTC
J: TRBJ2-1; V: TRBV20-1; D: -; size: few; CDR3: CSARLLARGEQFF; DNA: TGCAGTGCTAGACTCCTTGCCCGTGGAGAGCAGTTCTTC
J: TRBJ2-5; V: TRBV18; D: -; size: few; CDR3: CASSLSTQETQYF; DNA: TGTGCCAGCTCACTTTCTACGCAAGAGACCCAGTACTTC
J: TRBJ2-2; V: TRBV7-9; D: -; size: -; CDR3: CAKGQNTGELFF; DNA: TGTGCCAAGGGACAGAACACCGGGGAGCTGTTTTTT
J: TRBJ2-7; V: TRBV27; D: TRBD1; size: few; CDR3: CASWRTGEREQYF; DNA: TGTGCCAGCTGGCGAACAGGGGAGCGAGAGCAGTACTTC
J: TRBJ2-5; V: TRBV7-2; D: -; size: -; CDR3: CASRFQETQYF; DNA: TGTGCCAGCAGATTTCAAGAGACCCAGTACTTC
J: TRBJ2-1; V: TRBV20-1; D: TRBD2; size: -; CDR3: CSAPLVLAGDTRGNEQFF; DNA: TGCAGTGCACCCCTCGTGTTAGCGGGGGACACGCGCGGCAATGAGCAGTTCTTC
J: TRBJ1-2; V: TRBV10-2; D: TRBD1; size: few; CDR3: CASRGAGQGSGYTF; DNA: TGCGCCAGCAGAGGCGCGGGACAGGGAAGCGGCTACACCTTC
J: TRBJ2-3; V: TRBV29-1; D: -; size: -; CDR3: CSVDRLRTDTQYF; DNA: TGCAGCGTTGATCGACTCCGCACAGATACGCAGTATTTT
J: TRBJ1-5; V: TRBV11-2; D: -; size: -; CDR3: CASSLSAGSNQPQHF; DNA: TGTGCCAGCAGCCTCTCGGCGGGTAGCAATCAGCCCCAGCATTTT
J: TRBJ2-3; V: TRBV6-6; D: TRBD2; size: -; CDR3: CASSTSSGRADTQYF; DNA: TGTGCCAGCAGTACCTCTAGCGGGAGGGCAGATACGCAGTATTTT
J: TRBJ2-2; V: TRBV5-1; D: -; size: -; CDR3: CASSLVWGIGELFF; DNA: TGCGCCAGCAGCTTGGTATGGGGGATCGGGGAGCTGTTTTTT
J: TRBJ2-1; V: TRBV20-1; D: TRBD1; size: few; CDR3: CSATDRRSSYNEQFF; DNA: TGCAGTGCGACGGACAGGCGGAGCTCCTACAATGAGCAGTTCTTC
J: TRBJ2-3; V: TRBV11-2; D: TRBD1; size: -; CDR3: CASSLVVTGTDTQYF; DNA: TGTGCCAGCAGCTTAGTGGTGACAGGGACAGATACGCAGTATTTT
J: TRBJ1-2; V: TRBV20-1; D: -; size: -; CDR3: CSAFDSQLPPYGYTF; DNA: TGCAGTGCTTTCGACAGTCAGCTCCCTCCTTATGGCTACACCTTC
J: TRBJ1-4; V: TRBV20-1; D: TRBD1; size: many; CDR3: CSARDPHRGSQKLFF; DNA: TGCAGTGCTAGAGATCCCCACAGGGGTTCGCAAAAACTGTTTTTT
J: TRBJ1-3; V: TRBV4-2; D: -; size: many; CDR3: CASSQGDSGNTIYF; DNA: TGTGCCAGCAGCCAAGGTGACTCTGGAAACACCATATATTTT
J: TRBJ1-2; V: TRBV20-1; D: -; size: few; CDR3: CSAQLSSNRDGYTF; DNA: TGCAGTGCGCAGCTAAGTTCAAACAGGGATGGCTACACCTTC
J: TRBJ1-2; V: TRBV12-3/TRBV12-4; D: -; size: -; CDR3: CASSVGPYGYTF; DNA: TGTGCCAGCAGTGTCGGCCCCTATGGCTACACCTTC